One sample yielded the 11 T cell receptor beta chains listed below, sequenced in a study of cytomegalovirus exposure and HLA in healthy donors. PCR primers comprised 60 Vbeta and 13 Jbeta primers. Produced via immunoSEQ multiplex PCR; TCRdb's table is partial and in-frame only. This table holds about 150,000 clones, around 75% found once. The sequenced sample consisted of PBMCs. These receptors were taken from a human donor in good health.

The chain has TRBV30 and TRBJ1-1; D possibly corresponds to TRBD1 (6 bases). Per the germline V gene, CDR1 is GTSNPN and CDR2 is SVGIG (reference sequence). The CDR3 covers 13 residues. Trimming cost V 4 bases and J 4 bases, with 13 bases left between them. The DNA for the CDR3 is TGTGCCTGGAAACAGGGTTTAGTCACTGAAGCTTTCTTT. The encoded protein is CAWKQGLVTEAFF.

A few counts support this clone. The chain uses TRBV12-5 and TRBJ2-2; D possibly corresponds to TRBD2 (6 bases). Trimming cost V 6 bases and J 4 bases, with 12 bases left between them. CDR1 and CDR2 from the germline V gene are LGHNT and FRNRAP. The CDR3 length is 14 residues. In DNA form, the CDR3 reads TGTGCTAGTGGGGAGGGCCGGGGCACCGGGGAGCTGTTTTTT. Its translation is CASGEGRGTGELFF. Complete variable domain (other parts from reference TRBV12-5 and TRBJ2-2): DARVTQTPRHKVTEMGQEVTMRCQPILGHNTVFWYRQTMMQGLELLAYFRNRAPLDDSGMPKDRFSAEMPDATLATLKIQPSEPRDSAVYFCASGEGRGTGELFFGEGSRLTVL.

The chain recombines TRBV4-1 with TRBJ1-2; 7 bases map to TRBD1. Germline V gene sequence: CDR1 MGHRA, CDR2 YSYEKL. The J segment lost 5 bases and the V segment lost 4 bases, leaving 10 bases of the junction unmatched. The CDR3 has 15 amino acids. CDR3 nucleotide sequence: TGCGCCAGCAGCCTACGACAGGGACTAGGGTATGGCTACACCTTC. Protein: CASSLRQGLGYGYTF.

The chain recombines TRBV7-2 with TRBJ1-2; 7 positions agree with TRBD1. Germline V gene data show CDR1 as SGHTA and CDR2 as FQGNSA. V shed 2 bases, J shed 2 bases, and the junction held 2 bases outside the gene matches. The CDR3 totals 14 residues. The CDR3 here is CASSLQGGNYGYTF. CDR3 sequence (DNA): TGTGCCAGCAGCTTACAGGGGGGCAACTATGGCTACACCTTC.

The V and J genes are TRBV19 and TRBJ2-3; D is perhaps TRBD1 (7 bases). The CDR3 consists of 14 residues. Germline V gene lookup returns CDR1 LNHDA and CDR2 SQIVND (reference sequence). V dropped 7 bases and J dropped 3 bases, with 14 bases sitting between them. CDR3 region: CASTTGEETDTQYF. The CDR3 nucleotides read TGTGCCAGTACTACAGGGGAGGAAACAGATACGCAGTATTTT.

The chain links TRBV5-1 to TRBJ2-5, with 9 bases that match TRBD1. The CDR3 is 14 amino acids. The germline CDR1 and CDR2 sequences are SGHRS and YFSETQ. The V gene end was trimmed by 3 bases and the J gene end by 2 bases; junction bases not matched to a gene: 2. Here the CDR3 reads CASSSGQGQETQYF. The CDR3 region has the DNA TGCGCCAGCAGCTCGGGACAGGGACAAGAGACCCAGTACTTC.

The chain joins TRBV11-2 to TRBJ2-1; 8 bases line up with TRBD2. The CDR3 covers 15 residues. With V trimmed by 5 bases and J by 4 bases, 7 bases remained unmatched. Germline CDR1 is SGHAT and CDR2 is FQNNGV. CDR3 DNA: TGTGCCAGCAGCCCCGGGAGGGCAATGTACAATGAGCAGTTCTTC. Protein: CASSPGRAMYNEQFF.

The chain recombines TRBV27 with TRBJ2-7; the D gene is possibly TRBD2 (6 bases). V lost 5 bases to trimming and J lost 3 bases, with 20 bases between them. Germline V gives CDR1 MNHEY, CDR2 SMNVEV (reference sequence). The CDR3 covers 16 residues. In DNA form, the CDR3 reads TGTGCCAGCAGTCGCCAGGGTGGGGAGGCTGTCTACGAGCAGTACTTC. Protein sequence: CASSRQGGEAVYEQYF.

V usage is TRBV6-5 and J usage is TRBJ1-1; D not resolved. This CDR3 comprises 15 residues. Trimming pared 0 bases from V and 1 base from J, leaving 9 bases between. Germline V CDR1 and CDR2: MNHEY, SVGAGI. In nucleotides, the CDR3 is TGTGCCAGCAGTTACTCGGTCGACTCGAACACTGAAGCTTTCTTT. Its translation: CASSYSVDSNTEAFF.

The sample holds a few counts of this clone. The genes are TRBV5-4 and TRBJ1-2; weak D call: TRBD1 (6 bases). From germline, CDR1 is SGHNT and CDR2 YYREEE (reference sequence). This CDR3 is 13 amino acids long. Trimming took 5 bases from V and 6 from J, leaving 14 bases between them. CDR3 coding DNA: TGTGCCAGCAGTCCAAGGGACATTAATGGCTACACCTTC. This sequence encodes CASSPRDINGYTF.

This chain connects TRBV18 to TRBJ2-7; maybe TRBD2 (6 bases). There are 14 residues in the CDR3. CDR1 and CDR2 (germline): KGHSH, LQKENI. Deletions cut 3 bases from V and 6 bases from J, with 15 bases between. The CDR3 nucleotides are TGTGCCAGCTCACCTGTGCGGGACGTCAGCGAGCAGTACTTC. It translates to CASSPVRDVSEQYF.